Below, one T cell receptor (beta chain) is given with its context. As yet, its antigen is unknown. V was pared by 11 bases and J by 6 bases, with 8 bases of the junction left unmatched. The germline CDR1 and CDR2 sequences are MNHNS and SASEGT. This CDR3 has 14 residues. These data come from a study of tumor-infiltrating lymphocytes in primary liver carcinoma. cDNA specific to TCR beta was made from about 550 ng of total RNA, with a constant-region primer employed for priming. Libraries of TCR beta came from three nested multiplex PCR rounds with slightly modified ARM-PCR. Each of the first two PCR rounds ran roughly 9 cycles with TRBV1-TRBV30 forward and C-beta reverse primers. TCRdb itself ran the multiplex PCR reads through MiXCR, one entry per CDR3 protein. The sample records 75,000 to 80,000 distinct CDR3 sequences, roughly 69% being singletons. From unsorted bulk tissue weighing about 20-31 mg, DNA and RNA were co-extracted. The patients, who had chronic HBV infection, were treatment-naive (untreated).

Notes on the study in general: Between tumor regions, pairs overlapped more than tumor-adjacent and tumor-blood pairs did. Tumors had a top-250-clone fraction that was significantly higher than blood (p = 0.039).

The V and J genes are TRBV6-1 and TRBJ2-2; 11 positions agree with TRBD2. The sample comprised tumor-adjacent normal liver tissue. The clonotype comes from a man aged 40-50 years with primary liver carcinoma and hepatitis B virus infection. The CDR3 DNA reads as TGTGCCGGCGGGGGACTAGCGGTGGCCGGGGAGCTGTTTTTT. Residues: CAGGGLAVAGELFF.